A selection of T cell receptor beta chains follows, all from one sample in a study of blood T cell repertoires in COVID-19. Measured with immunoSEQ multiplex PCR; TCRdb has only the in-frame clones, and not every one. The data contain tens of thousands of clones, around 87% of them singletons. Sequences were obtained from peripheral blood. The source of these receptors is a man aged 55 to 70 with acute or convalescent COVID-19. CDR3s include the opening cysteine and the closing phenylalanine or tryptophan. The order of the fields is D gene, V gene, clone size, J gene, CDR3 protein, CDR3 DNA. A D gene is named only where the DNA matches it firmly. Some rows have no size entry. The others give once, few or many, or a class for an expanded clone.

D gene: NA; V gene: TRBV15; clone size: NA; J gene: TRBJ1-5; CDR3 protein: CATSSGIERSQPQHF; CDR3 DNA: TGTGCCACCAGCAGCGGTATCGAGAGAAGTCAGCCCCAGCATTTT
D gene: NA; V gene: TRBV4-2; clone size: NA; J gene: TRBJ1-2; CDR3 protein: CASSQDGGGPNYGYTF; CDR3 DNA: TGTGCCAGCAGCCAAGATGGGGGGGGACCAAACTATGGCTACACCTTC
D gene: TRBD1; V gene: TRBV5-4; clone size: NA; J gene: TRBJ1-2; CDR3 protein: CASSTIGVEGALRGYTF; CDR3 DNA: TGTGCCAGCAGTACTATCGGGGTGGAGGGGGCCTTGAGAGGCTACACCTTC
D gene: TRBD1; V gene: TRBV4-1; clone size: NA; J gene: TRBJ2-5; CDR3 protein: CASSQGPATGVRETQYF; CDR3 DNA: TGCGCCAGCAGCCAAGGCCCGGCAACAGGGGTAAGAGAGACCCAGTACTTC
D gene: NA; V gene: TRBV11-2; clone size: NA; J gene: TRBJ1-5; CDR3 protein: CASSLNSGGTQPQHF; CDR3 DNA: TGTGCCAGCAGCCTTAACTCGGGGGGGACGCAGCCCCAGCATTTT
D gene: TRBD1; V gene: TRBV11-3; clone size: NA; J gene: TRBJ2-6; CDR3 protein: CASSPGQGAIGANVLTF; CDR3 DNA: TGTGCCAGCAGCCCCGGACAGGGGGCCATAGGGGCCAACGTCCTGACTTTC
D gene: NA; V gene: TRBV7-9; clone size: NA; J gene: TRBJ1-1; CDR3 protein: CASSPAGDRTEAFF; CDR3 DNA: TGTGCCAGCAGCCCCGCCGGAGATAGGACTGAAGCTTTCTTT
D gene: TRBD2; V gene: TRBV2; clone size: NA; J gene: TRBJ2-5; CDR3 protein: CASSLAGGSETQYF; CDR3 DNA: TGTGCCAGCAGTCTAGCGGGGGGGTCAGAGACCCAGTACTTC
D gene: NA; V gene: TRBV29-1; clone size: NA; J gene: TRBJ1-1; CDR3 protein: CSVEQGLRGTEAFF; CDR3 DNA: TGCAGCGTTGAACAGGGCTTAAGGGGCACTGAAGCTTTCTTT
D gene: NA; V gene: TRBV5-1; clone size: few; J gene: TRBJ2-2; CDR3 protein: CASRETNTGELFF; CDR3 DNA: TGCGCCAGCAGAGAGACGAACACCGGGGAGCTGTTTTTT
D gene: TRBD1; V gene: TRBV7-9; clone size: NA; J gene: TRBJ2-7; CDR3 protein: CASSLATGGTAYEQYF; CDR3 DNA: TGTGCCAGCAGCTTAGCTACAGGGGGCACGGCCTACGAGCAGTACTTC
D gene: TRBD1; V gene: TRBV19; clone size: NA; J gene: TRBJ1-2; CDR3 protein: CASSIPQGTGYGYTF; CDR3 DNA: TGTGCCAGTAGTATTCCACAGGGGACCGGCTATGGCTACACCTTC
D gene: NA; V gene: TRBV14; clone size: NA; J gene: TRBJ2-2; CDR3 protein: CASSHLNTGELFF; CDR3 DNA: TGTGCCAGCAGCCACCTAAACACCGGGGAGCTGTTTTTT
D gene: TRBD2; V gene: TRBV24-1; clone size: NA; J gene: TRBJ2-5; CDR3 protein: CASSSGGQETQYF; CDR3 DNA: TGTGCCTCCTCCTCGGGAGGGCAAGAGACCCAGTACTTC
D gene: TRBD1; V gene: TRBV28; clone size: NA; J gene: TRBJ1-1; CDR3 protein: CASSTAGTGYTEAFF; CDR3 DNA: TGTGCCAGCAGTACCGCCGGGACAGGTTACACTGAAGCTTTCTTT
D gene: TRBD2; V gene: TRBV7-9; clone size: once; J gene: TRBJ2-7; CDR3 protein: CASSWTSGSIPLYEQYF; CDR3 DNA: TGTGCCAGCAGCTGGACTAGCGGGAGCATACCCCTCTACGAGCAGTACTTC
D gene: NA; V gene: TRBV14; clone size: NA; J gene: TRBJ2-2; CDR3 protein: CASSPKRNTGELFF; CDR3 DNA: TGTGCCAGCAGCCCTAAACGGAACACCGGGGAGCTGTTTTTT
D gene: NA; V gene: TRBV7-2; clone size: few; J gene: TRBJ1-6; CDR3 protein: CASSLKIQGSPLHF; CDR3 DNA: TGTGCCAGCAGCTTAAAAATCCAGGGTTCACCCCTCCACTTT
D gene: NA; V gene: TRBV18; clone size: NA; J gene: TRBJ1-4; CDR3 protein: CASSPNAPIGRGVVELFF; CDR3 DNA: TGTGCCAGCTCACCAAACGCCCCAATTGGACGGGGGGTAGTTGAACTGTTTTTT
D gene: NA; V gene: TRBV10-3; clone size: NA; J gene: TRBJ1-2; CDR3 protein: CAIAGAPDYGYTF; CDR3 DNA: TGTGCCATAGCAGGGGCCCCCGACTATGGCTACACCTTC
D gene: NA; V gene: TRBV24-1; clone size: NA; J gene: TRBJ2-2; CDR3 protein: CATSDPGRDTGELFF; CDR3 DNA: TGTGCCACCAGTGACCCCGGCAGGGACACCGGGGAGCTGTTTTTT
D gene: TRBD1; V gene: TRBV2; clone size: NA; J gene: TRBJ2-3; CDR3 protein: CASSMGTGGTDTQYF; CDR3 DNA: TGTGCCAGCAGTATGGGGACAGGGGGGACAGATACGCAGTATTTT
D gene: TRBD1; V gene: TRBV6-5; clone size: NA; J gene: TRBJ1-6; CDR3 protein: CASSYYQGAGSPLHF; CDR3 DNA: TGTGCCAGCAGTTATTATCAGGGGGCTGGTTCACCCCTCCACTTT
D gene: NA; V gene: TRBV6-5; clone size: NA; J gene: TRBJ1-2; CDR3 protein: CASSYRAGGYTF; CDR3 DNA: TGTGCCAGCAGTTACAGGGCGGGTGGCTACACCTTC
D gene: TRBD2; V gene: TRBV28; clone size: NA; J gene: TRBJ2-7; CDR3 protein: CASSPSGRAPYEQYF; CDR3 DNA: TGTGCCAGCAGTCCGAGCGGGAGGGCTCCCTACGAGCAGTACTTC
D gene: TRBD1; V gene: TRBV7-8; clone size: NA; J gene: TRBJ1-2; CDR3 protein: CASSSFSGTAYYGYTF; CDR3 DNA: TGTGCCAGCAGCTCCTTCTCCGGGACAGCTTACTATGGCTACACCTTC
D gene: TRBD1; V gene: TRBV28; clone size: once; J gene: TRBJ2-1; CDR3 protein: CASRTGTGRDNEQFF; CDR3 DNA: TGTGCCAGCAGAACCGGGACAGGGAGAGATAATGAGCAGTTCTTC
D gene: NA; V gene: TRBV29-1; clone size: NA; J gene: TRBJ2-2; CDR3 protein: CSVGLGSGFTGELFF; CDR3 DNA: TGCAGCGTCGGCCTGGGCTCCGGCTTTACCGGGGAGCTGTTTTTT
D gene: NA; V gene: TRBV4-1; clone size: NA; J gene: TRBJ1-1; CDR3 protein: CASSQGPGGDTEAFF; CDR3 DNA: TGCGCCAGCAGCCAAGGTCCGGGGGGGGACACTGAAGCTTTCTTT
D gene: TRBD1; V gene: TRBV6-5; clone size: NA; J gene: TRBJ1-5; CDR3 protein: CASRYRGQNQPQHF; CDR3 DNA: TGTGCCAGCAGGTACAGGGGGCAGAATCAGCCCCAGCATTTT
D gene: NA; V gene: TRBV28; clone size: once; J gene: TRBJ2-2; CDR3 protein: CASRQGREAGELFF; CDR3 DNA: TGTGCCAGCAGGCAGGGCCGTGAGGCCGGGGAGCTGTTTTTT
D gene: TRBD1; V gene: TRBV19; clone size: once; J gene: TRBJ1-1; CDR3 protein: CASSPRPGQGNTEAFF; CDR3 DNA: TGTGCCAGTAGTCCGAGACCGGGACAGGGGAACACTGAAGCTTTCTTT
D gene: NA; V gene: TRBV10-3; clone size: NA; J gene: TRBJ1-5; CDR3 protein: CAIRDSPNQPQHF; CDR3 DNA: TGTGCCATCAGGGACAGCCCCAATCAGCCCCAGCATTTT
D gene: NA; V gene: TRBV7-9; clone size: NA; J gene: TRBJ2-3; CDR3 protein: CASSQRIPLSTDTQYF; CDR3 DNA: TGTGCCAGCAGCCAAAGAATACCACTTAGCACAGATACGCAGTATTTT
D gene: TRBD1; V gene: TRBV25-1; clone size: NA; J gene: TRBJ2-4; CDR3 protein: CASSGTGMGAKNIQYF; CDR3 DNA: TGTGCCAGCAGTGGGACAGGGATGGGAGCCAAAAACATTCAGTACTTC
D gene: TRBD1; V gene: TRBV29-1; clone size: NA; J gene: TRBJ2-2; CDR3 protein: CSVRSQGDTGELFF; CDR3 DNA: TGCAGCGTTCGGTCACAGGGGGACACCGGGGAGCTGTTTTTT
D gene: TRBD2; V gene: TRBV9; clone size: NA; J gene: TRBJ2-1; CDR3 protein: CASSAPRKIAGGPLEQFF; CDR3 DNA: TGTGCCAGCAGCGCCCCTCGTAAGATAGCGGGAGGGCCACTTGAGCAGTTCTTC
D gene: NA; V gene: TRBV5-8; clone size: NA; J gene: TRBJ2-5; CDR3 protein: CASSLGQGKFQETQYF; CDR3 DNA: TGTGCCAGCAGCTTGGGGCAGGGAAAGTTCCAAGAGACCCAGTACTTC
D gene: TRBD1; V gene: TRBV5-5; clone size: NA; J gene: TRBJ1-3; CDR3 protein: CASSQTGIGNTIYF; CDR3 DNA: TGTGCCAGCAGCCAGACAGGGATTGGAAACACCATATATTTT
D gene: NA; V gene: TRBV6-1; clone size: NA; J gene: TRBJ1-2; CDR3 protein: CASSPSAGNYGYTF; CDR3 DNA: TGTGCCAGCAGCCCCTCCGCGGGGAACTATGGCTACACCTTC
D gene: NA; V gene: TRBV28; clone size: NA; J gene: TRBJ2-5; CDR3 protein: CASSLAGRMETQYF; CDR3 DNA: TGTGCCAGCAGCTTGGCAGGGAGGATGGAGACCCAGTACTTC
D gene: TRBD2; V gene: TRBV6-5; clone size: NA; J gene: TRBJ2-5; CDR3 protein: CASSQTSGAAAQYF; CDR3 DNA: TGTGCCAGCAGCCAGACTAGCGGGGCGGCGGCCCAGTACTTC
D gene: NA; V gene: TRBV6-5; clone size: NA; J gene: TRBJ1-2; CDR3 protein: CASSFIGANYGYTF; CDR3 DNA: TGTGCCAGCAGTTTCATCGGGGCTAACTATGGCTACACCTTC
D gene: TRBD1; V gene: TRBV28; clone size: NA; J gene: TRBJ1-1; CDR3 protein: CASSAGTGDPEAFF; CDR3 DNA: TGTGCCAGCAGTGCCGGGACAGGGGATCCTGAAGCTTTCTTT
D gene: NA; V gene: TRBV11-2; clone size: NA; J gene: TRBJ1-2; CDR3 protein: CASSLGQFYGYTF; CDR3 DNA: TGTGCCAGCAGCTTAGGGCAGTTCTATGGCTACACCTTC
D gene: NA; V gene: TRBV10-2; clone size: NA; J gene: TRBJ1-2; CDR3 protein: CASSGWQTNYGYTF; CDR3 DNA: TGCGCCAGCAGTGGATGGCAGACTAACTATGGCTACACCTTC
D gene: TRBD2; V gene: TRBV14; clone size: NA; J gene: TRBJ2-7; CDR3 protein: CASSRVPAGTYEQYF; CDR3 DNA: TGTGCCAGCAGCCGCGTCCCAGCGGGGACCTACGAGCAGTACTTC
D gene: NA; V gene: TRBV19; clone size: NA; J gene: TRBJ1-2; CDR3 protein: CASSIGQGPYGYTF; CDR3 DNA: TGTGCCAGTAGTATTGGCCAGGGGCCCTATGGCTACACCTTC
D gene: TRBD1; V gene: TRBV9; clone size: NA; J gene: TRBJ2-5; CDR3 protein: CASSVGGQPYQETQYF; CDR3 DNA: TGTGCCAGCAGCGTAGGGGGACAGCCGTACCAAGAGACCCAGTACTTC
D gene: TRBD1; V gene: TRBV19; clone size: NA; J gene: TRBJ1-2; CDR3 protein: CASTPDRAGGYTF; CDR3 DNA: TGTGCCAGTACCCCGGACAGGGCCGGGGGCTACACCTTC
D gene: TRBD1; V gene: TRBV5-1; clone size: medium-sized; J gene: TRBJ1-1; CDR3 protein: CASSLETGGRTEAFF; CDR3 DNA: TGCGCCAGCAGCTTGGAGACAGGGGGCAGGACTGAAGCTTTCTTT
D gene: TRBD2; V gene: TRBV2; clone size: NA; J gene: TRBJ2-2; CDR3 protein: CASRGLSSTGELFF; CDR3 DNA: TGTGCCAGCAGGGGACTATCGAGCACCGGGGAGCTGTTTTTT
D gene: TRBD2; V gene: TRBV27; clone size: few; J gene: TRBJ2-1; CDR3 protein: CASSHFGTREDEQFF; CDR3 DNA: TGTGCCAGCAGCCACTTCGGGACTCGGGAGGATGAGCAGTTCTTC
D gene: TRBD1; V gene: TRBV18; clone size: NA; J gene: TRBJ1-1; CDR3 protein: CASSPDRVNTEAFF; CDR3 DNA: TGTGCCAGCTCACCTGACAGGGTGAACACTGAAGCTTTCTTT